These T cell receptor beta chains were read from a single sample in a study of blood T cell repertoires in COVID-19. Method: immunoSEQ multiplex PCR; TCRdb's copy keeps in-frame clones and lacks some. Among some 300,000 clones listed, more than 80% were seen once. The material sequenced was peripheral blood. The receptor set was obtained from a woman between 45 and 60 years old with COVID-19, enrolled during active disease. Each CDR3 is given with its conserved first and last residue. Fields, in order: J gene, V gene, clone size, CDR3 protein. Clone size is given for some rows only: seen once, a few or many times, or a class if the clone is expanded.

>TRBJ2-7|TRBV4-1|NA
CASSQGDRVRYEQYF
>TRBJ2-2|TRBV7-9|NA
CASSLDYRLLTGELFF
>TRBJ2-1|TRBV3-1/TRBV3-2|NA
CASSQVGTSGYNEQFF
>TRBJ1-1|TRBV13|once
CASSSRTETNTEAFF
>TRBJ1-3|TRBV6-5|NA
CASTRQAGNTIYF
>TRBJ2-4|TRBV6-2/TRBV6-3|NA
CASSSPGVVQNIQYF
>TRBJ2-3|TRBV3-1/TRBV3-2|NA
CASSPRGSSGRASLRDTQYF
>TRBJ2-2|TRBV6-4|NA
CASSADRASGELFF
>TRBJ2-6|TRBV21-1|NA
CASSNAGGKAGANVLTF
>TRBJ2-1|TRBV7-2|NA
CASSLTAINEQFF
>TRBJ1-3|TRBV11-3|NA
CASSLRMTDAGNTIYF
>TRBJ2-1|TRBV14|NA
CASSPKPRQGLLNEQFF
>TRBJ2-1|TRBV11-3|NA
CASSWAGGRAYNEQFF
>TRBJ1-2|TRBV4-1|NA
CASIPRWGVDYGYTF
>TRBJ1-1|TRBV7-2|NA
CASGAVGSSGAFF
>TRBJ1-2|TRBV19|few
CASSPGGQAPYGYTF
>TRBJ1-2|TRBV18|NA
CASSTTGTASNYGYTF
>TRBJ2-3|TRBV21-1|once
CASSRRTSGGPLYTDTQYF
>TRBJ2-3|TRBV27|once
CASSTTGTSGRPTDTQYF
>TRBJ2-2|TRBV3-1/TRBV3-2|NA
CASSPGVPDWLFF
>TRBJ2-1|TRBV15|NA
CATSRIRGFVEQFF
>TRBJ2-5|TRBV5-1|NA
CASSLGGAQETQYF
>TRBJ1-3|TRBV19|NA
CASSVQSSGNTIYF
>TRBJ1-4|TRBV5-1|NA
CASSLVGQGSAANEKLFF
>TRBJ2-1|TRBV7-2|NA
CASSLSRNEQFF
>TRBJ2-3|TRBV12-5|NA
CASGLVRLQGVPDTQYF
>TRBJ2-1|TRBV27|NA
CASSSPRGLAGGSYNEQFF
>TRBJ1-1|TRBV4-3|NA
CASSQERGTEAFF
>TRBJ2-3|TRBV30|NA
CAWSLLAGDTQYF
>TRBJ2-3|TRBV7-9|once
CASSLVNRLSTDTQYF
>TRBJ1-3|TRBV9|NA
CASSVAPAQGNTIYF
>TRBJ1-1|TRBV30|NA
CACPPGSGVATEAFF
>TRBJ1-6|TRBV2|NA
CASTGQGATGSPLHF
>TRBJ2-7|TRBV7-6|NA
CASSVTSGSLSYEQYF
>TRBJ2-2|TRBV4-3|NA
CASSQDFRTSGTGELFF
>TRBJ2-1|TRBV27|once
CASSIYPGKYNEQFF
>TRBJ1-2|TRBV30|NA
CAWSVPPGQVGGYTF
>TRBJ1-1|TRBV18|NA
CASFSGVMNTEAFF
>TRBJ2-1|TRBV28|NA
CASSHREGSPGNEQFF
>TRBJ1-1|TRBV21-1|NA
CASSQKECTEAFF
>TRBJ2-3|TRBV5-1|once
CASSLGTSRTHTDTQYF
>TRBJ2-5|TRBV11-2|NA
CASSLGGRAGETQYF
>TRBJ1-6|TRBV19|NA
CASIGSNNSPLHF
>TRBJ1-2|TRBV7-9|NA
CASSPSRGMYGYTF
>TRBJ2-3|TRBV5-1|NA
CASSPLRGGTDTQYF
>TRBJ2-1|TRBV9|NA
CASSPRVVAGENYNEQFF
>TRBJ2-7|TRBV5-8|NA
CASSLSGLTAKEYF
>TRBJ1-1|TRBV18|NA
CASSPTSEAFF